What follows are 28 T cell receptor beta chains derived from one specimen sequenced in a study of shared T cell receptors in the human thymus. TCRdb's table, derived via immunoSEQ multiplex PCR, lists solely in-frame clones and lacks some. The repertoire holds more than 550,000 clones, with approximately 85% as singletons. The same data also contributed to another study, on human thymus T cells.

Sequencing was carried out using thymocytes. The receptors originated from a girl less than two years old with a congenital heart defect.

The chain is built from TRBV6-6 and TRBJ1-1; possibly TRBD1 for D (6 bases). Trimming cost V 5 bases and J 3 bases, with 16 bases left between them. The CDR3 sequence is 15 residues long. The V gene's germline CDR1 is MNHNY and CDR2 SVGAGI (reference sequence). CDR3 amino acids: CASSTDRTKDTEAFF. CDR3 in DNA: TGTGCCAGCAGTACCGACAGGACGAAAGACACTGAAGCTTTCTTT.

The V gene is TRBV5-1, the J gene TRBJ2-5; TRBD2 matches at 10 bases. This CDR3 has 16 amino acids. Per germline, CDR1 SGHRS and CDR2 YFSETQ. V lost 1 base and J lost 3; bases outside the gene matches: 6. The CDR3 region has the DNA TGCGCCAGCAGCTTGACTAGCGGGGTCATAGAAGAGACCCAGTACTTC. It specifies CASSLTSGVIEETQYF.

The CDR3 sequence is CASSFSAGPISGANVLTF. The CDR3 DNA is TGTGCCAGCAGCTTCTCGGCAGGGCCCATCTCTGGGGCCAACGTCCTGACTTTC. The rearrangement uses TRBV7-9 and TRBJ2-6; D may be TRBD1 (5 bases). Looked up from germline, CDR1 is SEHNR and CDR2 is FQNEAQ (reference sequence). The CDR3 loop spans 18 amino acids. Trimming took 3 bases from V and 0 from J, leaving 15 bases between them.

The CDR3 reads CATTDRTEAFF. The CDR3 nucleotides read TGTGCCACTACCGATCGCACTGAAGCTTTCTTT. The chain joins TRBV18 to TRBJ1-1; D ambiguous. V dropped 10 bases and J dropped 4 bases, with 10 bases sitting between them. Germline CDR1 KGHSH, CDR2 LQKENI. The CDR3 contains 11 residues.

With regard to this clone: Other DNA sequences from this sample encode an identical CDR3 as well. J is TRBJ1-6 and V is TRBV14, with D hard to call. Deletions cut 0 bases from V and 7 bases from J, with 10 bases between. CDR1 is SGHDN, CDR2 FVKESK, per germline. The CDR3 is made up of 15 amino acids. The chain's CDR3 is CASSQDRQENSPLHF. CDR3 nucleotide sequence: TGTGCCAGCAGCCAAGATCGGCAGGAAAATTCACCCCTCCACTTT.

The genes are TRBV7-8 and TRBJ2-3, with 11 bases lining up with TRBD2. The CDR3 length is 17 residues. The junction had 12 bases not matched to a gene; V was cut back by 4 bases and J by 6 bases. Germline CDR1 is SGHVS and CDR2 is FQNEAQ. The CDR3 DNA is TGTGCCAGCAGCTACCGACTAGCGGGGTTGGTAGCGGATACGCAGTATTTT. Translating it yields CASSYRLAGLVADTQYF.

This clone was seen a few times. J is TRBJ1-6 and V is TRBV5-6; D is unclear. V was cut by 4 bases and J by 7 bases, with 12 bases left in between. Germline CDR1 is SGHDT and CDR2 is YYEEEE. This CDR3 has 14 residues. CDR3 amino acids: CASSPTPTNSPLHF. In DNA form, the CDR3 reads TGTGCCAGCAGCCCCACCCCCACAAATTCACCCCTCCACTTT.

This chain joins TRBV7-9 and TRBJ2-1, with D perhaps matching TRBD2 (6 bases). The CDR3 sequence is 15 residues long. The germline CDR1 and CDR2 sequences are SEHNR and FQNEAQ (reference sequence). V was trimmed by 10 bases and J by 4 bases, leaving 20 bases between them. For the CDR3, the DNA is TGTGCCATCCACCACTGGGGGGTGCCTTACAATGAGCAGTTCTTC. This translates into CAIHHWGVPYNEQFF.

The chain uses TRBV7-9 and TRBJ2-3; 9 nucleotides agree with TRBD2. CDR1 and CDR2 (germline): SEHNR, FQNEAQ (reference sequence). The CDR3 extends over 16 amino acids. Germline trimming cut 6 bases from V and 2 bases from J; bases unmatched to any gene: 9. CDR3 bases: TGTGCCAGCAGGGTGGCAGCGGGGGGTTCCACAGATACGCAGTATTTT. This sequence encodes CASRVAAGGSTDTQYF.

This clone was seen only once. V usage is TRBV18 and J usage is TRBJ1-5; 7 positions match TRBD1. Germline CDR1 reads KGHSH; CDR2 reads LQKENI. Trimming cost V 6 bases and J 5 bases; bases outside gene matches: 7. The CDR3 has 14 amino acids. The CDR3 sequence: CASSATGADQPQHF. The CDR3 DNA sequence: TGTGCCAGCTCGGCAACAGGGGCGGATCAGCCCCAGCATTTT. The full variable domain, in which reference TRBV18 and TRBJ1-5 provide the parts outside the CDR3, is NAGVMQNPRHLVRRRGQEARLRCSPMKGHSHVYWYRQLPEEGLKFMVYLQKENIIDESGMPKERFSAEFPKEGPSILRIQQVVRGDSAAYFCASSATGADQPQHFGDGTRLSIL.

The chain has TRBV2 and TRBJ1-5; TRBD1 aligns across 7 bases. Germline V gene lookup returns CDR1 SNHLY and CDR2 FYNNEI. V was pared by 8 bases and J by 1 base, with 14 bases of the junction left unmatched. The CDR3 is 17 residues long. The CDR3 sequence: CASHTNDRDRSNQPQHF. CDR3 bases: TGTGCCAGCCATACTAACGACAGGGATAGAAGCAATCAGCCCCAGCATTTT.

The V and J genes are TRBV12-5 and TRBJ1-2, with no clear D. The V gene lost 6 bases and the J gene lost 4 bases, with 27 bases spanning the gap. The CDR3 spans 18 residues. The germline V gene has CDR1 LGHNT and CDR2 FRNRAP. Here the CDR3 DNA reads TGTGCTAGTGGCACCCTCGACCCCAGAGACTACCTAGTCTATGGCTACACCTTC. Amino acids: CASGTLDPRDYLVYGYTF.

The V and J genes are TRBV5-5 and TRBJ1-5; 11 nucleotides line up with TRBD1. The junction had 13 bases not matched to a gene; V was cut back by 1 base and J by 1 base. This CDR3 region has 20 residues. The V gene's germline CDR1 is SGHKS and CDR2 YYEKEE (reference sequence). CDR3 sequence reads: CASSLTVRDRGSNSNQPQHF. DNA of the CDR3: TGTGCCAGCAGCTTGACAGTCCGGGACAGGGGGTCAAACAGCAATCAGCCCCAGCATTTT.

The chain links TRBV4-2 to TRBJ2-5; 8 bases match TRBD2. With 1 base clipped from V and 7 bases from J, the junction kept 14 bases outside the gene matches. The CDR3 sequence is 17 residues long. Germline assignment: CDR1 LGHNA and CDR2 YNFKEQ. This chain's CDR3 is CASSQVVELAARGTQYF. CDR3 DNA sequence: TGTGCCAGCAGCCAAGTTGTAGAACTAGCGGCAAGAGGGACCCAGTACTTC.

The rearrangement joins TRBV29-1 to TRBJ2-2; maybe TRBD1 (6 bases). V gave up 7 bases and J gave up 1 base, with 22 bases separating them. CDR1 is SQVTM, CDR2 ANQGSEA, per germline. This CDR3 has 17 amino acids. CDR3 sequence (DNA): TGCAGCGGTTACCGTCAAACAGGGTTTCTGAACACCGGGGAGCTGTTTTTT. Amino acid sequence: CSGYRQTGFLNTGELFF.

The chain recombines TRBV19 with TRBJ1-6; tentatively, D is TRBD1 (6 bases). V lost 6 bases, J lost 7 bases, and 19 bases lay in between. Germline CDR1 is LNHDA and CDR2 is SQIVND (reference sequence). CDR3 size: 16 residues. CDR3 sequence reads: CASREQGAEQNSPLHF. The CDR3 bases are TGTGCCAGTAGGGAACAGGGAGCAGAACAGAATTCACCCCTCCACTTT.

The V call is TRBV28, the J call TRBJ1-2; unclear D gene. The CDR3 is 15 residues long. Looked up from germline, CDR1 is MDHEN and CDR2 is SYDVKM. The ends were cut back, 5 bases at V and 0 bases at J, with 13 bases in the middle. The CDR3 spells CASSRGVVANYGYTF. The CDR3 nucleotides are TGTGCCAGCAGTCGGGGAGTGGTAGCTAACTATGGCTACACCTTC.

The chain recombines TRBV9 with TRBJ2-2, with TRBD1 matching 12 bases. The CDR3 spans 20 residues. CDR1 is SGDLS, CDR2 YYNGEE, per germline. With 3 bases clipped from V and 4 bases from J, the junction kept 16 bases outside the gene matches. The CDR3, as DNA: TGTGCCAGCAGCGCCCCGGGACAGGGGGCGCGGTCGTCGGGCACCGGGGAGCTGTTTTTT. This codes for CASSAPGQGARSSGTGELFF.

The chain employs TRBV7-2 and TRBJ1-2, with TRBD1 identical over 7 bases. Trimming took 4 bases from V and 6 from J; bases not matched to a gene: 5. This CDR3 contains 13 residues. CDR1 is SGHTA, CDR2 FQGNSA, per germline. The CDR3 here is CASSSDRSDGYTF. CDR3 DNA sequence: TGTGCCAGCAGCTCGGACAGGTCGGATGGCTACACCTTC.

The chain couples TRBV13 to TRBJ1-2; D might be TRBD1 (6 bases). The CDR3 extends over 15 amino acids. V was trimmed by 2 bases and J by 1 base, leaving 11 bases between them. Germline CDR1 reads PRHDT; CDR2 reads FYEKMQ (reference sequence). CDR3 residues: CASSLLDRFNYGYTF. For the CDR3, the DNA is TGTGCCAGCAGCTTACTGGACAGATTTAACTATGGCTACACCTTC. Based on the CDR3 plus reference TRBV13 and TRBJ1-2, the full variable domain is AAGVIQSPRHLIKEKRETATLKCYPIPRHDTVYWYQQGPGQDPQFLISFYEKMQSDKGSIPDRFSAQQFSDYHSELNMSSLELGDSALYFCASSLLDRFNYGYTFGSGTRLTVV.

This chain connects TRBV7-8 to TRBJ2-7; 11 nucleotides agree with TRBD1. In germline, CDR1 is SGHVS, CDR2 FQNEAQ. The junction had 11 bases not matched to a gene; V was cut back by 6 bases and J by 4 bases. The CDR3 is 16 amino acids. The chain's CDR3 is CASRHKEDRGHYEQYF. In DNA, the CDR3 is TGTGCCAGCAGACATAAAGAGGACAGGGGGCATTACGAGCAGTACTTC.

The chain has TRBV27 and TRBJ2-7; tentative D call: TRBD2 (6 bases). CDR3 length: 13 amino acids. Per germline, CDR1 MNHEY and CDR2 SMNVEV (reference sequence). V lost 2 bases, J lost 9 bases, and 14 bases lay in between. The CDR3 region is CASSLGTGPLQYF. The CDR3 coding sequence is TGTGCCAGCAGTTTAGGGACTGGCCCCCTGCAGTACTTC.

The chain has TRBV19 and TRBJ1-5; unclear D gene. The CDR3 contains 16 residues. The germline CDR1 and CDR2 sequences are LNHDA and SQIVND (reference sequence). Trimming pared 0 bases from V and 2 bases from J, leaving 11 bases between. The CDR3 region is CASSIDLAGGNQPQHF. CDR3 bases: TGTGCCAGTAGTATAGATCTAGCCGGTGGCAATCAGCCCCAGCATTTT.

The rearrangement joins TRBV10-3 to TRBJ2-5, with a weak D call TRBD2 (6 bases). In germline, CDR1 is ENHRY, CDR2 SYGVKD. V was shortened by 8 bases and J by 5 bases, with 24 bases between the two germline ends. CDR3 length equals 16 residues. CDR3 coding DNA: TGTGCCATCTCCCCCCAGGGAGGCCGGATTCTCGAGACCCAGTACTTC. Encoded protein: CAISPQGGRILETQYF.

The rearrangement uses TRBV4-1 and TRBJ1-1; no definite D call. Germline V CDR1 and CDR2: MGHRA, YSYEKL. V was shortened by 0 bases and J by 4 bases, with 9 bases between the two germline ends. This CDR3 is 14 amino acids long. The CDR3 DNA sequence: TGCGCCAGCAGCCAAGACCCGGGGAGCACTGAAGCTTTCTTT. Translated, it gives CASSQDPGSTEAFF.

For the CDR3, the DNA is TGTGCCAGTAGTGCTCTTCCAAGGGGAACCTATAATTCACCCCTCCACTTT. Amino acid sequence: CASSALPRGTYNSPLHF. V gene TRBV19 combines with J gene TRBJ1-6; possible D gene TRBD1, 5 bases. This CDR3 is 17 amino acids long. Deletions cut 5 bases from V and 2 bases from J, with 16 bases between. In germline, CDR1 is LNHDA, CDR2 SQIVND (reference sequence).

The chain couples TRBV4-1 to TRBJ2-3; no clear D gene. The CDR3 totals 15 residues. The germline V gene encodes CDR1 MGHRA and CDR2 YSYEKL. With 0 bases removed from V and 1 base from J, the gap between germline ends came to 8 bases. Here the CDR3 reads CASSQEESGTDTQYF. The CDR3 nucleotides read TGCGCCAGCAGCCAAGAAGAGTCCGGCACAGATACGCAGTATTTT.

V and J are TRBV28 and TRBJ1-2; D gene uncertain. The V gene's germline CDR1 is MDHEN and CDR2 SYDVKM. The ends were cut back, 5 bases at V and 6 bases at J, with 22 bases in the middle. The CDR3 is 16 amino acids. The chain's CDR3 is CASSVPPPGDEDGYTF. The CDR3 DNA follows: TGTGCCAGCAGTGTACCCCCCCCGGGTGATGAAGATGGCTACACCTTC.